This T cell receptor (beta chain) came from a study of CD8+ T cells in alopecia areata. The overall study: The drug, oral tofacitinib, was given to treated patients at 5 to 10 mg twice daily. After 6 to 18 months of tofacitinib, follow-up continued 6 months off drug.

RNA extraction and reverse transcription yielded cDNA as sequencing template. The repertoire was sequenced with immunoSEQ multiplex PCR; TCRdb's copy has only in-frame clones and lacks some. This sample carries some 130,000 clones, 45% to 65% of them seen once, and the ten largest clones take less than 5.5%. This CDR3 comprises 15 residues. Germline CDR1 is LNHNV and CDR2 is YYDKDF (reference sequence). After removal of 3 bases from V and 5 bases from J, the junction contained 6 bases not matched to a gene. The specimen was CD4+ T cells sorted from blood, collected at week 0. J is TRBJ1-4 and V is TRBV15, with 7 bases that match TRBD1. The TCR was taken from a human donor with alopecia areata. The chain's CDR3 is CATSRTGQLNEKLFF. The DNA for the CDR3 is TGTGCCACCAGCAGGACGGGACAGCTAAATGAAAAACTGTTTTTT. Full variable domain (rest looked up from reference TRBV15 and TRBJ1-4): DAMVIQNPRYQVTQFGKPVTLSCSQTLNHNVMYWYQQKSSQAPKLLFHYYDKDFNNEADTPDNFQSRRPNTSFCFLDIRSPGLGDTAMYLCATSRTGQLNEKLFFGSGTQLSVL.